These T cell receptor beta chains were read from a single sample in a study of vaccination effects on CD4 cells after COVID-19. Sequencing used immunoSEQ multiplex PCR; TCRdb keeps in-frame clones, though not all of them. This table has some 30,000 clones, about two thirds appearing once. Their target antigens are unknown. The material was CD4+ T cells from PBMCs cultured with a peptide pool, obtained before COVID-19 vaccination. Source of these receptors: a human donor who had a prior SARS-CoV-2 infection. The CDR3 runs from the conserved cysteine through the conserved F or W. A D gene is named only where the DNA matches it firmly. Clone size is stated in some rows and not others, as once, few, many or a class when expanded.

j_gene: TRBJ2-3; d_gene: TRBD2; v_gene: TRBV11-3; abundance: .; CDR3nt: TGTGCCAGCAGCTCGCTAAAGAAGCGGGACTACACAGATACGCAGTATTTT; CDR3aa: CASSSLKKRDYTDTQYF
j_gene: TRBJ2-1; d_gene: .; v_gene: TRBV19; abundance: once; CDR3nt: TGTGCCAGTAGTTCCGACTACAATGAGCAGTTCTTC; CDR3aa: CASSSDYNEQFF
j_gene: TRBJ1-2; d_gene: .; v_gene: TRBV24-1; abundance: .; CDR3nt: TGTGCCACCAGTGATACGACGGACGGATTTAACTATGGCTACACCTTC; CDR3aa: CATSDTTDGFNYGYTF
j_gene: TRBJ2-7; d_gene: .; v_gene: TRBV2; abundance: .; CDR3nt: TGTGCCAGCAGTGGATCGCCTACAAACTACGAGCAGTACTTC; CDR3aa: CASSGSPTNYEQYF
j_gene: TRBJ2-2; d_gene: .; v_gene: TRBV29-1; abundance: .; CDR3nt: TGCAGCGCACTAATGGAGGGTCCCGGGGAGCTGTTTTTT; CDR3aa: CSALMEGPGELFF
j_gene: TRBJ2-3; d_gene: TRBD1; v_gene: TRBV19; abundance: .; CDR3nt: TGTGCCAGTAGTTCCCATGACAGGGTACCCCAAAGTACAGATACGCAGTATTTT; CDR3aa: CASSSHDRVPQSTDTQYF
j_gene: TRBJ2-2; d_gene: TRBD1; v_gene: TRBV14; abundance: .; CDR3nt: TGTGCCAGCAGCCGAGACAGGGCGGTTCGAGCCGGGGAGCTGTTTTTT; CDR3aa: CASSRDRAVRAGELFF
j_gene: TRBJ2-1; d_gene: .; v_gene: TRBV27; abundance: .; CDR3nt: TGTGCCAGCAGTGCTCGGCTTCCGACTTACAATGAGCAGTTCTTC; CDR3aa: CASSARLPTYNEQFF
j_gene: TRBJ1-6; d_gene: .; v_gene: TRBV4-1; abundance: .; CDR3nt: TGCGCCAGCAGCCAAGAAAGCAGGGCAGGCTCACCCCTCCACTTT; CDR3aa: CASSQESRAGSPLHF
j_gene: TRBJ1-5; d_gene: .; v_gene: TRBV6-5; abundance: .; CDR3nt: TGTGCCAGCAGTCCAACAGGGTATAGCAATCAGCCCCAGCATTTT; CDR3aa: CASSPTGYSNQPQHF
j_gene: TRBJ2-1; d_gene: TRBD1; v_gene: TRBV11-3; abundance: .; CDR3nt: TGTGCCAGCAGCCCTCGATCGGCAGGGGGCTACAATGAGCAGTTCTTC; CDR3aa: CASSPRSAGGYNEQFF
j_gene: TRBJ2-5; d_gene: .; v_gene: TRBV5-6; abundance: .; CDR3nt: TGTGCCAGCAGCTTGGGTCGAGAGACCCAGTACTTC; CDR3aa: CASSLGRETQYF
j_gene: TRBJ2-7; d_gene: TRBD2; v_gene: TRBV6-2/TRBV6-3; abundance: .; CDR3nt: TGTGCCAGCAGCCACGGGACTAGCGGGAGGTTTCATACTGAGCAGTACTTC; CDR3aa: CASSHGTSGRFHTEQYF
j_gene: TRBJ1-2; d_gene: TRBD1; v_gene: TRBV2; abundance: .; CDR3nt: TGTGCCAGCACCCGGGACAGAAACTATGGCTACACCTTC; CDR3aa: CASTRDRNYGYTF
j_gene: TRBJ2-3; d_gene: .; v_gene: TRBV29-1; abundance: .; CDR3nt: TGCAGCGTTGAACCCTCGAAGCGGGGCACAGATACGCAGTATTTT; CDR3aa: CSVEPSKRGTDTQYF
j_gene: TRBJ1-5; d_gene: .; v_gene: TRBV7-2; abundance: few; CDR3nt: TGTGCCAGCAGCTTAAGTGAATTTCAGCCCCAGCATTTT; CDR3aa: CASSLSEFQPQHF
j_gene: TRBJ1-1; d_gene: .; v_gene: TRBV30; abundance: few; CDR3nt: TGTGCCTGGAGTGCCACGGACAGTTACACTGAAGCTTTCTTT; CDR3aa: CAWSATDSYTEAFF
j_gene: TRBJ1-5; d_gene: .; v_gene: TRBV2; abundance: few; CDR3nt: TGTGCCAGCAGACAAGTCCATTTCAATCAGCCCCAGCATTTT; CDR3aa: CASRQVHFNQPQHF